Shown below are 9 T cell receptor beta chains from a single sample sequenced in a study of PD-L1 blockade in urothelial cancer (dated by TCRdb to about 2017). Libraries came from the immunoSEQ multiplex PCR assay. In its TCRdb copy, this immuneACCESS table keeps in-frame sequences only and misses some clones. Where compared with another copy, unresolved V genes explain less than half of these, and the others have no known cause. The sample includes under 55,000 clones, with about 81% observed a single time. The ten largest clones capture roughly 2.9% of the sample. This sample's time point label indicates: pretreatment peripheral blood. Specimen: PBMCs, collected around atezolizumab (anti-PD-L1) treatment. These receptor sequences come from a man in his 70s with urothelial cancer.

The chain couples TRBV6-1 to TRBJ2-1; the D is unclear. The CDR3 contains 14 residues. V dropped 4 bases and J dropped 1 base, with 8 bases sitting between them. CDR1 is MNHNS and CDR2 is SASEGT in the germline V gene. The CDR3 is CASSAARSYNEQFF. CDR3 nucleotide sequence: TGTGCCAGCAGTGCTGCTAGGTCCTACAATGAGCAGTTCTTC.

A single count supports this clone. CDR3: CASSQLATTGELFF. The CDR3 DNA follows: TGTGCCAGCAGCCAGTTAGCGACCACCGGGGAGCTGTTTTTT. This rearrangement joins TRBV11-2 to TRBJ2-2; maybe TRBD2 (5 bases). This CDR3 is 14 amino acids long. The V end lost 5 bases, the J end lost 4 bases, and 11 bases lay between the germline ends. Looked up from germline, CDR1 is SGHAT and CDR2 is FQNNGV.

The chain links TRBV2 to TRBJ1-3; 8 bases map to TRBD1. After removal of 6 bases from V and 2 bases from J, the junction contained 3 bases not matched to a gene. The CDR3 is made up of 14 amino acids. CDR1 SNHLY and CDR2 FYNNEI come from the germline V gene. The CDR3 DNA reads TGTGCCAGCAGGCAGGGGGCGGCTGGAAACACCATATATTTT. This translates into CASRQGAAGNTIYF.

This sequence joins TRBV10-3 and TRBJ2-3, with D perhaps matching TRBD2 (5 bases). The length of the CDR3 is 16 residues. V was clipped by 4 bases and J by 2 bases, with 16 bases between them. Germline assignment: CDR1 ENHRY and CDR2 SYGVKD. Written as DNA, the CDR3 is TGTGCCATCAGTGGAGGACTCCTAGGACCCACAGATACGCAGTATTTT. Encoded protein: CAISGGLLGPTDTQYF.

The chain has TRBV2 and TRBJ1-2; no reliable D call. The CDR3 extends over 12 amino acids. Trimming removed 11 bases from V and 8 bases from J, with 18 bases in between. The germline CDR1 and CDR2 sequences are SNHLY and FYNNEI. The CDR3 loop reads CAGKPTAGGYTF. Written as DNA, the CDR3 is TGTGCCGGCAAACCGACCGCAGGAGGCTACACCTTC.

This chain links TRBV7-2 with TRBJ2-1, with 7 bases fitting TRBD1. J lost 13 bases, V lost 1 base, and 7 bases had no gene match. Germline assignment: CDR1 SGHTA and CDR2 FQGNSA. CDR3 length equals 13 residues. The DNA for the CDR3 is TGTGCCAGCAGCTTAGGTCCGGACAGGTATCAGTTCTTC. Protein sequence: CASSLGPDRYQFF.

V gene TRBV4-2 combines with J gene TRBJ1-4; D is undetermined. Germline assignment: CDR1 LGHNA and CDR2 YNFKEQ. The length of the CDR3 is 13 residues. Trimming removed 8 bases at V and 0 bases at J, with 7 bases between. The CDR3: CASSPATNEKLFF. The CDR3 DNA reads as TGTGCCAGCTCCCCCGCAACTAATGAAAAACTGTTTTTT.

This chain connects TRBV2 to TRBJ2-7; TRBD1 is a possible D gene (7 bases). Germline CDR1 SNHLY, CDR2 FYNNEI. The CDR3 totals 14 residues. V shed 6 bases and J shed 2 bases, with 14 bases lying between them. CDR3 bases: TGTGCCAGCAGCCCAGGGGGGACAGCCTACGAGCAGTACTTC. Translating it yields CASSPGGTAYEQYF.

The chain links TRBV30 to TRBJ1-1, with 7 bases aligning to TRBD1. CDR3 size: 15 residues. J was trimmed by 2 bases and V by 2 bases; bases with no gene match: 8. Germline values: CDR1 GTSNPN, CDR2 SVGIG (reference sequence). The CDR3 DNA reads as TGTGCCTGGAGTCCCTGGGACAGCCCCAACACTGAAGCTTTCTTT. It codes for CAWSPWDSPNTEAFF.